The 26 T cell receptor beta chains reported below all come from one sample, sequenced in a study of control samples from healthy donors and cancer patients (dated by TCRdb to 2020 to 2021). The library was made by the immunoSEQ multiplex PCR assay. The clones in this table, taken by TCRdb from immuneACCESS, are in-frame only. Not every clone is retained; where verified, under half of the shortfall comes from an unresolved V gene, and the cause of the rest is unknown. The sample includes about 18,000 clones, with approximately 80% observed a single time. The ten most abundant clones make up around 32% of the sample. Input material: PBMCs. All receptors derive from a woman in her seventies with lung cancer.

The chain recombines TRBV3-1 (or the pseudogene TRBV3-2) with TRBJ2-7; perhaps TRBD1 as D (5 bases). CDR1 and CDR2 (germline): LGHDT, YNNKEL (reference sequence). Trimming removed 5 bases at V and 4 bases at J, with 6 bases between. The CDR3 extends over 11 amino acids. CDR3 nucleotide sequence: TGTGCCAGCAGCTCAGGGTACGAGCAGTACTTC. Encoded protein: CASSSGYEQYF.

Within the sample, this clone is medium-sized. The J gene is TRBJ1-1, the V gene TRBV6-4; 7 bases agree with TRBD1. CDR1 MRHNA and CDR2 SNTAGT come from the germline V gene. The CDR3 has 19 residues. Unmatched junction bases numbered 17, after V lost 0 bases and J lost 4 bases. The CDR3 region has the DNA TGTGCCAGCAGTGACTCGAGGGGTTTAATATGGGACAGTGCCACTGAAGCTTTCTTT. Translated: CASSDSRGLIWDSATEAFF.

This rearrangement joins TRBV6-5 to TRBJ2-2; either TRBD1 or TRBD2 may fit D (5 bases each). CDR3 length: 15 amino acids. The ends were cut back, 5 bases at V and 4 bases at J, with 14 bases in the middle. Germline V gives CDR1 MNHEY, CDR2 SVGAGI. CDR3 in DNA: TGTGCCAGCAGTCCGGGACCGACTGCCACCGGGGAGCTGTTTTTT. Translation: CASSPGPTATGELFF.

This chain joins TRBV5-1 and TRBJ1-6; tentatively, D is TRBD1 (6 bases). Germline values: CDR1 SGHRS, CDR2 YFSETQ. This CDR3 is built from 13 residues. V was clipped by 9 bases and J by 7 bases, with 14 bases between them. CDR3 in amino acids: CATAPDSNSPLHF. Here the CDR3 DNA reads TGCGCCACTGCCCCGGACAGCAATTCACCCCTCCACTTT.

The chain uses TRBV6-2 or TRBV6-3 and TRBJ2-2; TRBD1 agrees at 10 bases. Germline assignment: CDR1 MNHEY and CDR2 SVGEGT. This CDR3 comprises 15 residues. Unmatched junction bases numbered 3, after V lost 2 bases and J lost 6 bases. The DNA for the CDR3 is TGTGCCAGCAGTTACGAGACAGGGGGCTCCGGGGAGCTGTTTTTT. Its translation: CASSYETGGSGELFF.

This clone was observed a handful of times. The V gene is TRBV7-2, the J gene TRBJ1-1; TRBD1 might be the D (6 bases). This CDR3 is built from 14 residues. Per the germline V gene, CDR1 is SGHTA and CDR2 is FQGNSA. Trimming took 5 bases from V and 6 from J, leaving 16 bases between them. CDR3 region: CASSVGGRKSEAFF. The CDR3, as DNA: TGTGCCAGCAGCGTAGGGGGGCGGAAGTCTGAAGCTTTCTTT.

The chain joins TRBV3-1 (or the pseudogene TRBV3-2) to TRBJ1-2; no clear D gene. Germline lookup yields CDR1 LGHDT and CDR2 YNNKEL (reference sequence). Trimming left V 1 base short and J 4 bases short, with 4 bases between. CDR3 length: 12 residues. The DNA for the CDR3 is TGTGCCAGCAGCCAAGCAGGCTATGGCTACACCTTC. It encodes CASSQAGYGYTF.

V usage is TRBV6-6 and J usage is TRBJ2-5; 9 nucleotides agree with TRBD2. The length of the CDR3 is 17 residues. Germline V gene lookup returns CDR1 MNHNY and CDR2 SVGAGI (reference sequence). The ends lost 5 bases at V and 6 bases at J; junction bases unmatched: 16. CDR3 residues: CASSLIRGAGGSQTQYF. The CDR3 DNA sequence: TGTGCCAGCAGTCTGATTCGGGGAGCGGGAGGTTCGCAGACCCAGTACTTC.

The J gene is TRBJ2-1, the V gene TRBV7-3; no clear D. The germline V gene has CDR1 SGHTA and CDR2 FQGTGA. This CDR3 comprises 12 residues. With 4 bases removed from V and 7 bases from J, the gap between germline ends came to 8 bases. The CDR3 DNA reads as TGTGCCAGCAGCTCCGGTGGGAATGAGCAGTTCTTC. This gives the protein CASSSGGNEQFF.

The chain is built from TRBV7-3 and TRBJ2-3; TRBD2 is a possible D gene (7 bases). The CDR3 consists of 17 residues. CDR1 and CDR2 (germline): SGHTA, FQGTGA. V lost 5 bases, J lost 1 base, and 19 bases lay in between. CDR3 region: CASSLFPRGGRTDTQYF. The CDR3 DNA reads TGTGCCAGCAGCCTCTTTCCCCGCGGGGGCCGCACAGATACGCAGTATTTT.

This rearrangement joins TRBV5-8 to TRBJ2-3, with D hard to call. Germline CDR1 and CDR2: SGHTS and YDEGEE. The CDR3 is made up of 11 amino acids. The germline V and J ends were trimmed by 2 bases and 3 bases, with 1 base remaining between them. Here the CDR3 DNA reads TGTGCCAGCAGCTTAACAGATACGCAGTATTTT. Translation: CASSLTDTQYF.

The CDR3 DNA sequence: TGTGCCACTTCGGTGGGAGCGGGAGTAGGGGATACGCAGTATTTT. Translation: CATSVGAGVGDTQYF. The J gene is TRBJ2-3, the V gene TRBV24-1, with 8 bases identical to TRBD2. The CDR3 runs 15 residues. From germline, CDR1 is KGHDR and CDR2 SFDVKD. Germline trimming cut 10 bases from V and 6 bases from J; bases unmatched to any gene: 14.

This clone was seen once. V gene TRBV7-2 combines with J gene TRBJ2-2; no definite D call. The germline V gene has CDR1 SGHTA and CDR2 FQGNSA. The CDR3 length is 13 residues. Trimming shortened V by 6 bases and J by 6 bases, and 11 bases separated the two germline ends. The CDR3 region has the DNA TGTGCCAGCAGTCAGATGGTGGCCGGGGAGCTGTTTTTT. Translation: CASSQMVAGELFF.

The genes are TRBV6-6 and TRBJ1-1; D is unresolved. Germline V gives CDR1 MNHNY, CDR2 SVGAGI (reference sequence). V lost 3 bases to trimming and J lost 3 bases, with 17 bases between them. The CDR3 is 16 amino acids. The CDR3 DNA is TGTGCCAGCAGTTATAGGCTCGGGGAGGGAGACACTGAAGCTTTCTTT. This sequence encodes CASSYRLGEGDTEAFF.

The V and J genes are TRBV29-1 and TRBJ2-1; 10 nucleotides line up with TRBD1. The CDR3 has 14 amino acids. Trimming cost V 6 bases and J 8 bases; bases outside gene matches: 10. Per germline, CDR1 SQVTM and CDR2 ANQGSEA. CDR3 in amino acids: CSVTGTGVVDEQFF. The CDR3, as DNA: TGCAGCGTCACCGGGACAGGGGTAGTGGATGAGCAGTTCTTC.

The chain couples TRBV19 to TRBJ1-1; D gene unclear. CDR1 and CDR2 from the germline V gene are LNHDA and SQIVND (reference sequence). The CDR3 sequence is 14 residues long. The V end lost 3 bases, the J end lost 0 bases, and 8 bases lay between the germline ends. The CDR3 DNA sequence: TGTGCCAGTAGTATGAGGCGGTTGAACACTGAAGCTTTCTTT. Translated: CASSMRRLNTEAFF.

The CDR3 DNA reads TGTGCCAGCAGCTGGGACAGGTTGGGTCAAGAGACCCAGTACTTC. Encoded protein: CASSWDRLGQETQYF. The V and J genes are TRBV11-3 and TRBJ2-5, with 8 bases identical to TRBD1. The germline V gene has CDR1 SGHNT and CDR2 YENEEA. Trimming took 4 bases from V and 2 from J; bases not matched to a gene: 6. This CDR3 contains 15 residues.

V is TRBV27 and J is TRBJ2-2, with 7 bases that match TRBD2. V gave up 1 base and J gave up 5 bases; unmatched junction bases: 1. Germline V gives CDR1 MNHEY, CDR2 SMNVEV (reference sequence). The CDR3 spans 14 residues. CDR3 sequence reads: CASSLWGGTGELFF. The CDR3 DNA sequence: TGTGCCAGCAGTTTATGGGGGGGAACCGGGGAGCTGTTTTTT.

J is TRBJ2-2 and V is TRBV30, with D tentatively TRBD2 (5 bases). Deletions cut 0 bases from V and 2 bases from J, with 10 bases between. Germline loops: CDR1 GTSNPN, CDR2 SVGIG (reference sequence). CDR3 length: 15 residues. The CDR3: CAWSVWEINTGELFF. CDR3 coding DNA: TGTGCCTGGAGTGTATGGGAGATAAACACCGGGGAGCTGTTTTTT.

The chain is built from TRBV3-1 (or the pseudogene TRBV3-2) and TRBJ1-1; D uncertain. CDR1 is LGHDT, CDR2 YNNKEL, per germline (reference sequence). The CDR3 consists of 13 residues. Trimming removed 3 bases at V and 0 bases at J, with 5 bases between. The CDR3 loop reads CASSQGMNTEAFF. CDR3 sequence (DNA): TGTGCCAGCAGCCAGGGGATGAACACTGAAGCTTTCTTT.

This clone was seen a few times. The chain employs TRBV7-8 and TRBJ1-5; tentative D call: TRBD1 (5 bases). The ends were cut back, 5 bases at V and 5 bases at J, with 13 bases in the middle. The germline V gene has CDR1 SGHVS and CDR2 FQNEAQ. The CDR3 consists of 14 residues. The CDR3 is CASSRLTVHQPQHF. Here the CDR3 DNA reads TGTGCCAGCAGCCGTTTGACAGTACATCAGCCCCAGCATTTT.

The chain uses TRBV7-9 and TRBJ2-3; 15 positions match TRBD2. J lost 3 bases, V lost 4 bases, and 11 bases had no gene match. The CDR3 runs 19 residues. Germline V lookup: CDR1 SEHNR, CDR2 FQNEAQ (reference sequence). This chain's CDR3 is CASSSSGTSGRWRTDTQYF. CDR3 nucleotides: TGTGCCAGCAGCTCTTCCGGGACTAGCGGGAGGTGGCGTACAGATACGCAGTATTTT. Filled out from reference TRBV7-9 and TRBJ2-3, the complete variable domain reads DTGVSQNPRHKITKRGQNVTFRCDPISEHNRLYWYRQTLGQGPEFLTYFQNEAQLEKSRLLSDRFSAERPKGSFSTLEIQRTEQGDSAMYLCASSSSGTSGRWRTDTQYFGPGTRLTVL.

The rearrangement joins TRBV12-5 to TRBJ1-1; no reliable D call. This CDR3 has 13 amino acids. Trimming left V 1 base short and J 4 bases short, with 7 bases between. Germline CDR1 is LGHNT and CDR2 is FRNRAP. CDR3 residues: CASGLEPGTEAFF. CDR3 coding DNA: TGTGCTAGTGGTTTGGAACCCGGCACTGAAGCTTTCTTT.

Comment on this clone: Sequence at one end of the junction differs from germline and may be a read error. This CDR3 is also generated by other DNA sequences in the sample. This chain connects TRBV7-9 to TRBJ2-7, with a weak D call TRBD1 (7 bases). The CDR3 is 14 amino acids. Germline-derived CDR1 and CDR2 are SEHNR and FQNEAQ (reference sequence). CDR3 in DNA: TGCGCCAGCAGCTTACGGGACAGCGGGTACGAGCAGTACTTC. Protein sequence: CASSLRDSGYEQYF.

V is TRBV30 and J is TRBJ2-3; TRBD2 agrees at 7 bases. The V and J ends lost 0 bases and 10 bases, in that order; junction bases with no gene match: 7. The CDR3 runs to 13 residues. Germline CDR1 reads GTSNPN; CDR2 reads SVGIG (reference sequence). CDR3 in amino acids: CAWSVRTSDPQYF. In DNA form, the CDR3 reads TGTGCCTGGAGTGTCAGGACTAGTGATCCGCAGTATTTT.

The CDR3: CASSGQGSQPQHF. CDR3 sequence (DNA): TGTGCCAGCAGTGGGCAGGGCAGCCAGCCCCAGCATTTT. V is TRBV2 and J is TRBJ1-5; D is possibly TRBD1 (5 bases). V was clipped by 4 bases and J by 7 bases, with 11 bases between them. CDR3 length equals 13 residues. Germline V gene lookup returns CDR1 SNHLY and CDR2 FYNNEI. Using reference TRBV2 and TRBJ1-5 for the parts outside the CDR3, the full variable domain is EPEVTQTPSHQVTQMGQEVILRCVPISNHLYFYWYRQILGQKVEFLVSFYNNEISEKSEIFDDQFSVERPDGSNFTLKIRSTKLEDSAMYFCASSGQGSQPQHFGDGTRLSIL.